This T cell receptor (beta chain) was identified during a study of CD8+ T cells in alopecia areata. The germline V gene has CDR1 MNHEY and CDR2 SMNVEV (reference sequence). The CDR3 is 14 residues long. Trimming cost V 5 bases and J 4 bases; bases outside gene matches: 4. Isolated RNA was reverse transcribed into cDNA used as the sequencing template. Produced via immunoSEQ multiplex PCR; TCRdb's table is partial and in-frame only. The table has about 250,000 clones, 60% seen once. Treatment in this sample: oral pan-JAK inhibitor, 5-10 mg twice daily. The chain employs TRBV27 and TRBJ1-5, with 8 bases identical to TRBD1. Sequenced material: CD4+ T cells sorted from blood, taken around week 52, from a patient treated with tofacitinib. The receptor was derived from a human donor with alopecia areata. DNA of the CDR3: TGTGCCAGCAGTCCCGACAGGGGAAATCAGCCCCAGCATTTT. Protein product: CASSPDRGNQPQHF.